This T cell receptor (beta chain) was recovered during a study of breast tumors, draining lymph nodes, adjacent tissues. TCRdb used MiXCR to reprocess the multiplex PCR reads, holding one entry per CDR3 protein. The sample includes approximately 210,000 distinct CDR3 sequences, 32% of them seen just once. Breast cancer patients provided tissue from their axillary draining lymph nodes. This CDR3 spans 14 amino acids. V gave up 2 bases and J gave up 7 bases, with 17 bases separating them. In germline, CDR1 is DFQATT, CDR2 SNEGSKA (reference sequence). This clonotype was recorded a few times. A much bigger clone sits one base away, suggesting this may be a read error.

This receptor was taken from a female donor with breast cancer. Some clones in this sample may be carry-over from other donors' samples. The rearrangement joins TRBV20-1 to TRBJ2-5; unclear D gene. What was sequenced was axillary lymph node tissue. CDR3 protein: CSARFYGNKATQYF. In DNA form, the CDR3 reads TGCAGTGCTAGATTTTACGGAAATAAAGCGACCCAGTACTTC.